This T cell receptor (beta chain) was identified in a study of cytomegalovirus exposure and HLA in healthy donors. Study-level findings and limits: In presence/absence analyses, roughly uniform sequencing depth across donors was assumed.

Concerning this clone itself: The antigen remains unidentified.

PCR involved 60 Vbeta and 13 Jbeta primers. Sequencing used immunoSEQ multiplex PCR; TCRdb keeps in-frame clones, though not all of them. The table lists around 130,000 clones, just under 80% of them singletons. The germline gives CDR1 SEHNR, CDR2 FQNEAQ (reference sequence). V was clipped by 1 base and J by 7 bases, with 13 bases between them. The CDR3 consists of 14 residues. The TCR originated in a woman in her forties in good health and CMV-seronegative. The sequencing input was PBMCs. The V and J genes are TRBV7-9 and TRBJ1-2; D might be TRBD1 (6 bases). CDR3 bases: TGTGCCAGCAGCTTAGGGGGTTACAGGGCTGGCTACACCTTC. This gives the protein CASSLGGYRAGYTF.